The 21 T cell receptor beta chains presented below share a single source sample, sequenced in a study of cytomegalovirus exposure and HLA in healthy donors. Primers: 60 Vbeta forward and 13 Jbeta reverse. Measured with immunoSEQ multiplex PCR; TCRdb has only the in-frame clones, and not every one. The sample shows 120,000 to 150,000 clones, more than 70% of them seen only once. Sequences were obtained from PBMCs. The receptor set was obtained from a woman aged 50 to 65 in good health and CMV-seronegative.

The V gene is TRBV6-6, the J gene TRBJ1-5; D might be TRBD1 (6 bases). Per the germline V gene, CDR1 is MNHNY and CDR2 is SVGAGI (reference sequence). Trimming cost V 6 bases and J 7 bases, with 19 bases left between them. The CDR3 is 15 residues long. This CDR3 reads CASRPPDQGTQPQHF. As DNA, the CDR3 is TGTGCCAGCAGGCCACCCGACCAGGGGACCCAGCCCCAGCATTTT.

This clone appeared a few times. The chain links TRBV28 to TRBJ1-1; possible D gene TRBD1, 5 bases. Germline V gene lookup returns CDR1 MDHEN and CDR2 SYDVKM. This CDR3 is 12 amino acids long. V shed 7 bases and J shed 3 bases, with 9 bases lying between them. CDR3 DNA sequence: TGTGCCAGCATGGGGGGGTACACTGAAGCTTTCTTT. Its translation: CASMGGYTEAFF.

In its sample, this clone was seen a few times. The chain joins TRBV4-1 to TRBJ2-3; 10 bases line up with TRBD2. The V gene's germline CDR1 is MGHRA and CDR2 YSYEKL. V lost 0 bases, J lost 6 bases, and 6 bases stayed unmatched. The CDR3 is made up of 16 amino acids. The DNA of the CDR3 is TGCGCCAGCAGCCAAGATGAAGGGACTAGCGTCGATACGCAGTATTTT. This codes for CASSQDEGTSVDTQYF.

This chain connects TRBV6-5 to TRBJ1-6; TRBD1 matches 7 bases. Germline CDR1 MNHEY, CDR2 SVGAGI. V lost 1 base, J lost 5 bases, and 2 bases stayed unmatched. The CDR3 sequence is 15 residues long. CDR3 residues: CASSYWDSNNSPLHF. In DNA, the CDR3 is TGTGCCAGCAGTTACTGGGACAGTAATAATTCACCCCTCCACTTT.

The genes are TRBV5-6 and TRBJ1-2; D ambiguous. V was trimmed by 0 bases and J by 2 bases, leaving 11 bases between them. The CDR3 totals 15 residues. Germline CDR1 is SGHDT and CDR2 is YYEEEE. In nucleotides, the CDR3 is TGTGCCAGCAGCTTGGCCGGCAGAGGGAACTATGGCTACACCTTC. Residues: CASSLAGRGNYGYTF.

The CDR3 DNA reads TGCGCCAGCAGCTTGAGGGACACGAACACTGAAGCTTTCTTT. Translation gives CASSLRDTNTEAFF. This chain connects TRBV5-1 to TRBJ1-1; D is perhaps TRBD1 (6 bases). Germline loops: CDR1 SGHRS, CDR2 YFSETQ. V lost 1 base to trimming and J lost 1 base, with 8 bases between them. The CDR3 has 14 residues.

The chain couples TRBV5-1 to TRBJ1-4; TRBD1 is a possible D gene (5 bases). Looked up from germline, CDR1 is SGHRS and CDR2 is YFSETQ. V lost 0 bases and J lost 0, with 12 bases in between. CDR3 length: 17 amino acids. The CDR3 sequence: CASSLGPAGATNEKLFF. DNA for the CDR3: TGCGCCAGCAGCTTGGGGCCCGCGGGGGCAACTAATGAAAAACTGTTTTTT.

The chain recombines TRBV27 with TRBJ1-4; 7 bases agree with TRBD1. This CDR3 is 14 amino acids long. V was clipped by 7 bases and J by 7 bases; unmatched bases: 9. Germline V CDR1 and CDR2: MNHEY, SMNVEV (reference sequence). The CDR3 region has the DNA TGTGCCAGCACTACGGGCAGGGGGGTTGAAAAACTGTTTTTT. The encoded protein is CASTTGRGVEKLFF.

The chain combines TRBV6-5 with TRBJ1-2; D is possibly TRBD1 (5 bases). The V gene lost 6 bases and the J gene lost 5 bases, with 13 bases spanning the gap. There are 13 residues in the CDR3. The germline CDR1 and CDR2 sequences are MNHEY and SVGAGI. CDR3 bases: TGTGCCAGCAGGGGGGGAACTTTTTATGGCTACACCTTC. Amino acids: CASRGGTFYGYTF.

The chain uses TRBV7-9 and TRBJ1-6, with 10 bases that match TRBD1. V dropped 5 bases and J dropped 3; count of bases not matched to a gene: 4. CDR1 and CDR2 from the germline V gene are SEHNR and FQNEAQ (reference sequence). The CDR3 consists of 16 residues. Written as DNA, the CDR3 is TGTGCCAGCAGCCGACGGACAGGGGGCTATAATTCACCCCTCCACTTT. Amino acids: CASSRRTGGYNSPLHF.

This chain uses TRBV18 with TRBJ2-5, with TRBD2 matching over 10 bases. Trimming removed 0 bases from V and 5 bases from J; junction bases left unmatched: 3. CDR3 length: 15 amino acids. The germline gives CDR1 KGHSH, CDR2 LQKENI. The CDR3 bases are TGTGCCAGCTCACCACCTAGCGGGGGGTTGGAGACCCAGTACTTC. Residues: CASSPPSGGLETQYF.

The genes are TRBV19 and TRBJ1-1, with TRBD1 matching over 7 bases. The CDR3 consists of 15 residues. V gave up 3 bases and J gave up 0 bases; unmatched junction bases: 4. Germline V gene lookup returns CDR1 LNHDA and CDR2 SQIVND (reference sequence). Here the CDR3 reads CASSIGTGVNTEAFF. In DNA, the CDR3 is TGTGCCAGTAGTATCGGTACAGGGGTGAACACTGAAGCTTTCTTT.

The chain joins TRBV10-2 to TRBJ2-1; TRBD2 agrees at 9 bases. This CDR3 region has 15 residues. The trim removed 6 bases at V and 2 bases at J, leaving 5 bases unmatched. Per germline, CDR1 WSHSY and CDR2 SAAADI. CDR3 coding DNA: TGCGCCAGCAGGGATAGCGGGAGAGCCTACAATGAGCAGTTCTTC. Residues: CASRDSGRAYNEQFF.

The rearrangement uses TRBV6-1 and TRBJ2-7; 7 nucleotides match TRBD1. From germline, CDR1 is MNHNS and CDR2 SASEGT. The ends lost 3 bases at V and 3 bases at J; junction bases unmatched: 5. The CDR3 has 14 residues. For the CDR3, the DNA is TGTGCCAGCAGTGATAGTAGGGGGCTCTACGAGCAGTACTTC. This codes for CASSDSRGLYEQYF.

The rearrangement uses TRBV15 and TRBJ1-2; D remains unclear. CDR1 and CDR2 (germline): LNHNV, YYDKDF (reference sequence). The CDR3 consists of 15 residues. V dropped 0 bases and J dropped 5 bases, with 13 bases sitting between them. The CDR3 sequence is CATSRDGGVSYGYTF. In DNA form, the CDR3 reads TGTGCCACCAGCAGAGATGGCGGGGTATCTTATGGCTACACCTTC.

The count of this clone is one. The chain employs TRBV7-6 and TRBJ2-3; tentative D call: TRBD2 (6 bases). V was cut by 5 bases and J by 0 bases, with 9 bases left in between. The CDR3 has 14 residues. Germline V CDR1 and CDR2: SGHVS, FNYEAQ. The CDR3 DNA sequence: TGTGCCAGCAGCCTTGGGACTAGCACAGATACGCAGTATTTT. Translating it yields CASSLGTSTDTQYF. Combining the CDR3 with reference TRBV7-6 and TRBJ2-3 gives the whole variable domain GAGVSQSPRYKVTKRGQDVALRCDPISGHVSLYWYRQALGQGPEFLTYFNYEAQQDKSGLPNDRFSAERPEGSISTLTIQRTEQRDSAMYRCASSLGTSTDTQYFGPGTRLTVL.

The sample holds a few counts of this clone. The V and J genes are TRBV4-3 and TRBJ1-4; 7 bases agree with TRBD1. Germline-derived CDR1 and CDR2 are LGHNA and YSLEER. The CDR3 has 13 amino acids. With 4 bases clipped from V and 8 bases from J, the junction kept 4 bases outside the gene matches. CDR3 protein: CASSRTGEEKLFF. CDR3 nucleotides: TGCGCCAGCAGCCGCACAGGGGAGGAAAAACTGTTTTTT.

The rearrangement joins TRBV30 to TRBJ2-2, with 7 bases aligning to TRBD2. CDR3 length: 14 amino acids. CDR1 is GTSNPN, CDR2 SVGIG, per germline (reference sequence). The ends lost 3 bases at V and 8 bases at J; junction bases unmatched: 9. CDR3 in amino acids: CAWRIERRGGELFF. In nucleotides, the CDR3 is TGTGCCTGGAGGATCGAGCGGCGGGGGGGGGAGCTGTTTTTT.

The J gene is TRBJ2-7, the V gene TRBV5-4, with 7 bases aligning to TRBD1. The CDR3 spans 11 residues. Trimming took 4 bases from V and 6 from J; bases not matched to a gene: 1. Germline CDR1 reads SGHNT; CDR2 reads YYREEE (reference sequence). CDR3 bases: TGTGCCAGCAGCCCAGGGGGCGAGCAGTACTTC. Translation gives CASSPGGEQYF.

V usage is TRBV10-3 and J usage is TRBJ2-7; 13 bases line up with TRBD2. Losses at the gene ends were 6 bases for V and 0 bases for J; bases not matched to a gene: 5. Germline loops: CDR1 ENHRY, CDR2 SYGVKD. The CDR3 is 16 residues long. The CDR3 loop is CAIRGTSGESSYEQYF. The CDR3 DNA reads TGTGCCATCAGGGGGACTAGCGGGGAGAGCTCCTACGAGCAGTACTTC.

The rearrangement links TRBV28 to TRBJ1-4; 10 nucleotides agree with TRBD1. After removal of 4 bases from V and 6 bases from J, the junction contained 5 bases not matched to a gene. This CDR3 is 15 amino acids long. Germline V gene data show CDR1 as MDHEN and CDR2 as SYDVKM. The CDR3 DNA follows: TGTGCCAGCAGTTACCAGACAGGGGGCCATGAAAAACTGTTTTTT. Its protein is CASSYQTGGHEKLFF.